This T cell receptor beta chain was identified during a study of metastatic and nonmetastatic thyroid tumors. TCRdb reassembled clones from the PCR reads with MiXCR. There are about 11,000 clones in the sample; approximately 31% occur only once, and less than 20% lies in the top ten. Prior to thyroid surgery, none of the patients had received any treatment. This clone was recorded at least ten times. The CDR3 loop spans 21 amino acids. With 4 bases clipped from V and 3 bases from J, the junction kept 24 bases outside the gene matches. Germline V gene sequence: CDR1 SGHRS, CDR2 YFSETQ. The J gene is TRBJ2-5, the V gene TRBV5-1; 10 bases are shared with TRBD1. This clonotype was sampled from a female donor with papillary thyroid cancer or a benign thyroid nodule (not recorded which). Some clones in this sample may be carry-over from other donors' samples. Sequencing was done on a sample of tumor tissue. In DNA form, the CDR3 reads TGCGCCAGCAGCCCGGGACAGGGGAACGCAGGCCTATCCAGCTTGGAAGAGACCCAGTACTTC. Encoded protein: CASSPGQGNAGLSSLEETQYF.